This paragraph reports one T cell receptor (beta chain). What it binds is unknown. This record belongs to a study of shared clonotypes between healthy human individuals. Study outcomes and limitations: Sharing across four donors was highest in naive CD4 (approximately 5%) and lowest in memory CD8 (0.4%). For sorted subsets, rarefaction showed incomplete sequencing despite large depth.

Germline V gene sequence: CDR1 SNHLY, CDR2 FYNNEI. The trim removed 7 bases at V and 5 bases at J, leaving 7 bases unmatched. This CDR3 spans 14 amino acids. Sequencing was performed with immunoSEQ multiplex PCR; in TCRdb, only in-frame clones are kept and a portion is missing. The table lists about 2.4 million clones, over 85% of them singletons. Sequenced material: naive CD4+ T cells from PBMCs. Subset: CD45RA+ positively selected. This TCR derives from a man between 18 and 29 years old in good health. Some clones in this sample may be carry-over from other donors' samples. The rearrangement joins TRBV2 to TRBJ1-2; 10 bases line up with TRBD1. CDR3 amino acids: CASNLGTGEYGYTF. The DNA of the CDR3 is TGTGCCAGCAATCTCGGGACAGGGGAGTATGGCTACACCTTC. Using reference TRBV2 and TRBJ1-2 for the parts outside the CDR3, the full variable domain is EPEVTQTPSHQVTQMGQEVILRCVPISNHLYFYWYRQILGQKVEFLVSFYNNEISEKSEIFDDQFSVERPDGSNFTLKIRSTKLEDSAMYFCASNLGTGEYGYTFGSGTRLTVV.